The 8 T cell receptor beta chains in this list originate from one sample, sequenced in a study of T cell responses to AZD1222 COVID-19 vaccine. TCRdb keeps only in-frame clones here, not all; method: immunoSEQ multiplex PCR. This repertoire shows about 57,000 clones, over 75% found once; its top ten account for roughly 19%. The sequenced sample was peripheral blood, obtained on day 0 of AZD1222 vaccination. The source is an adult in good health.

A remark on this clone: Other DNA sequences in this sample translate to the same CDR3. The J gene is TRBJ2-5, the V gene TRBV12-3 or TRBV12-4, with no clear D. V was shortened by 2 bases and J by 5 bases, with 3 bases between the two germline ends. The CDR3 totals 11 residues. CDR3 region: CASSLRETQYF. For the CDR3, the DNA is TGTGCCAGCAGTTTAAGGGAGACCCAGTACTTC.

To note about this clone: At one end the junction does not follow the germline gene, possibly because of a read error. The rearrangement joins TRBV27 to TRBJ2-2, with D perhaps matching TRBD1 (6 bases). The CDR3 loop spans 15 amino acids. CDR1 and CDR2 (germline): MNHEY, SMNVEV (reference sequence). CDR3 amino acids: CASSPLGQGGGVLFF. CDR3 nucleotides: TGTGCCAGCAGTCCCTTGGGACAAGGAGGTGGGGTGCTGTTTTTT.

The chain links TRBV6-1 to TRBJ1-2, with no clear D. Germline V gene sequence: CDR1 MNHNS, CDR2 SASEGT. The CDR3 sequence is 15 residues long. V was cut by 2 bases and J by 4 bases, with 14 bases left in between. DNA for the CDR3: TGTGCCAGCAGTGAATGGTCTGGGCAGTCCTATGGCTACACCTTC. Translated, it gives CASSEWSGQSYGYTF.

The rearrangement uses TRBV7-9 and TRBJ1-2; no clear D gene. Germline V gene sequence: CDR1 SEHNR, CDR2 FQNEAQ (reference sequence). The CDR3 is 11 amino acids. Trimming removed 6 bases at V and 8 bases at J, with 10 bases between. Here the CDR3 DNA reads TGTGCCAGCAGTTTTACCGAAGGCTACACCTTC. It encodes CASSFTEGYTF.

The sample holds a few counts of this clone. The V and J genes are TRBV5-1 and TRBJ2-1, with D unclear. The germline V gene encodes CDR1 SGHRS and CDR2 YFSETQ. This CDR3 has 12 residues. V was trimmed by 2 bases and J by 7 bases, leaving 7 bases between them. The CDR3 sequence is CASSFIGNEQFF. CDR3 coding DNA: TGCGCCAGCAGCTTTATAGGAAATGAGCAGTTCTTC.

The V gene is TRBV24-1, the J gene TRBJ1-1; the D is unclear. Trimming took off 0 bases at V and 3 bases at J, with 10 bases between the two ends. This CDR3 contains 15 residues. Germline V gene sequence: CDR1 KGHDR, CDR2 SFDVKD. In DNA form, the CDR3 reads TGTGCCACCAGTGATTTGTCCCTTGGGGACACTGAAGCTTTCTTT. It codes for CATSDLSLGDTEAFF.

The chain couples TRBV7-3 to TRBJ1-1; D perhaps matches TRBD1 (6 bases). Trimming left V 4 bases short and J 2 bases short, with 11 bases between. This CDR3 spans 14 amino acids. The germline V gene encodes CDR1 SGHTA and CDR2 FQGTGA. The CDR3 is CASSSSGHNTEAFF. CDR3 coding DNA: TGTGCCAGCAGCTCCTCGGGACACAACACTGAAGCTTTCTTT.

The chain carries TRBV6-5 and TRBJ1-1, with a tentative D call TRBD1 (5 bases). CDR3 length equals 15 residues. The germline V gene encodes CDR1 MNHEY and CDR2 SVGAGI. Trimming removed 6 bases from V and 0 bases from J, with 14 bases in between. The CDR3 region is CASRVTGTVNTEAFF. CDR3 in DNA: TGTGCCAGCAGAGTTACCGGGACGGTGAACACTGAAGCTTTCTTT.